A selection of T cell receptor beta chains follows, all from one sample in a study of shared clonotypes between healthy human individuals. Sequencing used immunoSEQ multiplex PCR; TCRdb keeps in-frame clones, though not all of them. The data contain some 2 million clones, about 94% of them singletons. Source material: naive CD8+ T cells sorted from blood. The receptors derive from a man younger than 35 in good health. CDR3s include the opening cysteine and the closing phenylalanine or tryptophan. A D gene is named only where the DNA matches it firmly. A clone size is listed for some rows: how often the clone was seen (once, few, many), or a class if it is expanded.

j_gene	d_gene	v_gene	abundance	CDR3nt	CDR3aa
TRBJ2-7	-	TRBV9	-	TGTGCCAGCAGCCAGGGGGGATCTCCACCGTCATCCCACGAGCAGTACTTC	CASSQGGSPPSSHEQYF
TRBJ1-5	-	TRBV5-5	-	TGTGCCAGCAGCCTGGGAGACGCTAGCAATCAGCCCCAGCATTTT	CASSLGDASNQPQHF
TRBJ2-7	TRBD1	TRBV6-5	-	TGTGCCAGCAGTTATTTTCGACAGGGCTACGAGCAGTACTTC	CASSYFRQGYEQYF
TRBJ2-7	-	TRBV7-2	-	TGTGCCAGCAGCTTAGTGGGACACCTCTACGAGCAGTACTTC	CASSLVGHLYEQYF
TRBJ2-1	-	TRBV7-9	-	TGTGCCAGCAGCCTCTCGGCCCGTGAGCAGTTCTTC	CASSLSAREQFF
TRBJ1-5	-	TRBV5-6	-	TGTGCCAGCAGCTACGGGGCGGACATTGAGCATTTT	CASSYGADIEHF
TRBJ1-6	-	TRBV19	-	TGTGCCAGTAGCGACATCACCGATAATTCACCCCTCCACTTT	CASSDITDNSPLHF
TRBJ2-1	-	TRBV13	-	TGTGCCAGCAGCTTTAAAGCGGAGGTCTACAATGAGCAGTTCTTC	CASSFKAEVYNEQFF
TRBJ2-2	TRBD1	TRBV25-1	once	TGTGCCAGAACAACAGGGGGCGCGAACACCGGGGAGCTGTTTTTT	CARTTGGANTGELFF
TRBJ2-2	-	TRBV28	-	TGTGCCAGCACCCCGGGACTCAACACCGGGGAGCTGTTTTTT	CASTPGLNTGELFF
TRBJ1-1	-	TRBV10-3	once	TGTGCCATCAGTGAGGCAGGTCCGAACACTGAAGCTTTCTTT	CAISEAGPNTEAFF
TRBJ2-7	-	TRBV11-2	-	TGTGCCAGCAGCTTAGAAACAGGCTACGAGCAGTACTTC	CASSLETGYEQYF
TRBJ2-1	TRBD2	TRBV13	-	TGTGCCAGCAGCCCTGACTGGACTAGCGGGGGGAACAATGAGCAGTTCTTC	CASSPDWTSGGNNEQFF
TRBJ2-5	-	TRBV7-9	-	TGTGCCAGCAGCTTATCGAGGGAACCACTCCAAGAGACCCAGTACTTC	CASSLSREPLQETQYF
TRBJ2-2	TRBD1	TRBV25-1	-	TGTGCCAGCAGTGACTCCGGGACAGAGGTAACCGGGGAGCTGTTTTTT	CASSDSGTEVTGELFF
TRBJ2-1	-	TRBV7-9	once	TGTGCCAGCAGCTTCCCAAGGTCAGGGGATGAGCAGTTCTTC	CASSFPRSGDEQFF
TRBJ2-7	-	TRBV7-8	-	TGTGCCAGCAGCTTAGACGGGAGAGACGAGCAGTACTTC	CASSLDGRDEQYF
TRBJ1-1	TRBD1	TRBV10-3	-	TGTGCCATCAGTGAGCGAGGCAGGGGGGTTGAAGCTTTCTTT	CAISERGRGVEAFF
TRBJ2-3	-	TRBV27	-	TGTGCCAGCAGCCGCATGGGGTTCTCCAGCACAGATACGCAGTATTTT	CASSRMGFSSTDTQYF
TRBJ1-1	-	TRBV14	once	TGTGCCAGCAGGGAAACAAACAGAAACACTGAAGCTTTCTTT	CASRETNRNTEAFF
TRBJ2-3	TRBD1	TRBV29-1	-	TGCAGCGTTGAACCCCGGACAGGGGTTGGGACAGATACGCAGTATTTT	CSVEPRTGVGTDTQYF
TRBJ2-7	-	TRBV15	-	TGTGCCACCAGCAGAGGGTACAATGAGCAGTACTTC	CATSRGYNEQYF
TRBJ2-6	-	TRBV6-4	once	TGTGCCAGCAGTAAGAGCTCTGGGGCCAACGTCCTGACTTTC	CASSKSSGANVLTF
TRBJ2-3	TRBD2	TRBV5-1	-	TGCGCCAGCTCTGGACTAGCGGGACGTCGAAGCACAGATACGCAGTATTTT	CASSGLAGRRSTDTQYF
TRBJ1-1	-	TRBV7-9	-	TGTGCCAGCACCATCGGATGGGACACTGAAGCTTTCTTT	CASTIGWDTEAFF
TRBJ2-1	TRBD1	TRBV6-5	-	TGTGCCAGCAGTTACTCGGACAGGGGGTATGAGCAGTTCTTC	CASSYSDRGYEQFF
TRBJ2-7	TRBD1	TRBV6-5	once	TGTGCCAGCAGTTATTCCACAGGGGAGAGGGAGCAGTACTTC	CASSYSTGEREQYF
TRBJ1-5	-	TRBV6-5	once	TGTGCCAGCAGTTACGGGTTCAATCAGCCCCAGCATTTT	CASSYGFNQPQHF
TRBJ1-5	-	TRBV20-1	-	TGCAGTGCTAAGGACAGTCCGCCCCAGCATTTT	CSAKDSPPQHF